Listed here are 21 T cell receptor beta chains from one sample, sequenced in a study of low-dose radiotherapy and immunotherapy resistance in tumors. Covering alpha and beta chains, TRAV- and TRBV-specific primers were used for the first-strand cDNA. A constant-region primer paired with the V-primer adapter amplified TCRs over approximately 20 PCR cycles. MiXCR was run by TCRdb on the reads, yielding one entry per CDR3 protein. The table lists roughly 19,000 distinct CDR3 sequences, 74% of them singletons, with about an eighth in the top ten. Receptors originate from a human donor with advanced metastatic prostate, ovarian, gallbladder or colorectal cancer (not recorded which). This table probably holds off-target reads from a library built for another chain.

This clonotype was detected only a few times. The chain uses TRBV6-8 and TRBJ1-2; 9 bases match TRBD1. The germline CDR1 and CDR2 sequences are MNHGY and SAAAGT. V shed 2 bases and J 4 bases; nucleotides not matched to a gene: 8. The CDR3 totals 16 residues. Written as DNA, the CDR3 is TGTGCCAGCAGTTACCAGACCGGGACAGGGAGCTATGGCTACACCTTC. This codes for CASSYQTGTGSYGYTF.

This clonotype has just one count. The rearrangement links TRBV7-9 to TRBJ1-3, with D hard to call. This CDR3 contains 14 residues. CDR1 is SEHNR, CDR2 FQNEAQ, per germline (reference sequence). V lost 3 bases and J 0 bases, leaving 6 bases between the germline ends. Written as DNA, the CDR3 is TGTGCCAGCAGCTTCGCGGGCTCTGGAAACACCATATATTTT. Protein sequence: CASSFAGSGNTIYF.

This rearrangement joins TRBV4-1 to TRBJ2-2; no firm D call. Trimming left V 1 base short and J 4 bases short, with 7 bases between. This CDR3 comprises 14 residues. CDR1 is MGHRA and CDR2 is YSYEKL in the germline V gene. The CDR3 loop reads CASSQGQSTGELFF. CDR3 nucleotide sequence: TGCGCCAGCAGCCAAGGGCAGAGCACCGGGGAGCTGTTTTTT.

The rearrangement joins TRBV12-3 or TRBV12-4 to TRBJ2-3, with D tentatively TRBD2 (5 bases). V was shortened by 1 base and J by 4 bases, with 9 bases between the two germline ends. This CDR3 has 14 amino acids. CDR3: CASSLGHGADTQYF. The CDR3, as DNA: TGTGCCAGCAGTTTAGGCCACGGGGCAGATACGCAGTATTTT.

The chain joins TRBV28 to TRBJ2-7; 9 nucleotides agree with TRBD1. Germline CDR1 and CDR2: MDHEN and SYDVKM. V lost 7 bases and J lost 0; bases outside the gene matches: 4. The CDR3 consists of 14 residues. CDR3 region: CASITTGGSYEQYF. The DNA for the CDR3 is TGTGCCAGCATTACGACAGGGGGCTCCTACGAGCAGTACTTC.

The chain employs TRBV5-1 and TRBJ2-7; D possibly matches TRBD1 or TRBD2 (5 bases each). The CDR3 has 15 residues. The V end lost 9 bases, the J end lost 2 bases, and 21 bases lay between the germline ends. In germline, CDR1 is SGHRS, CDR2 YFSETQ. CDR3 sequence: CANCIAGTGPYEQYF. The CDR3 nucleotides read TGCGCCAACTGTATTGCCGGGACCGGGCCCTACGAGCAGTACTTC.

DNA of the CDR3: TGTGCCTGGAGTACCGGGACAGGGAGAGAGACCCAGTACTTC. Its protein is CAWSTGTGRETQYF. This sequence joins TRBV30 and TRBJ2-5; 9 bases fit TRBD1. The length of the CDR3 is 14 residues. Germline V lookup: CDR1 GTSNPN, CDR2 SVGIG (reference sequence). The V segment lost 2 bases and the J segment 4 bases; nucleotides outside the gene matches: 5.

This clonotype was counted between two and nine times. V and J are TRBV5-6 and TRBJ1-5; D is unresolved. CDR3 length equals 14 residues. Germline V gene lookup returns CDR1 SGHDT and CDR2 YYEEEE. V dropped 3 bases and J dropped 7 bases, with 14 bases sitting between them. DNA of the CDR3: TGTGCCAGCAGCTCCTATACAAGGCCACAGCCCCAGCATTTT. Protein: CASSSYTRPQPQHF.

The chain recombines TRBV6-6 with TRBJ2-7; possible D gene TRBD2, 6 bases. Between the trimmed V and J ends, which lost 5 bases and 7 bases, there was a span of 18 bases. Germline V gene lookup returns CDR1 MNHNY and CDR2 SVGAGI (reference sequence). CDR3 length: 14 amino acids. The CDR3 region is CASSGLGGASEQYF. CDR3 coding DNA: TGTGCCAGCAGTGGGTTGGGGGGAGCCTCAGAGCAGTACTTC.

This chain links TRBV7-3 with TRBJ1-3; D is unclear. Deletions cut 2 bases from V and 0 bases from J, with 11 bases between. The CDR3 length is 16 residues. Germline CDR1 reads SGHTA; CDR2 reads FQGTGA. CDR3 amino acids: CASSLGGANSGNTIYF. The CDR3 DNA follows: TGTGCCAGCAGCTTAGGCGGAGCGAACTCTGGAAACACCATATATTTT.

The rearrangement links TRBV5-6 to TRBJ2-5, with D unclear. Germline values: CDR1 SGHDT, CDR2 YYEEEE. This CDR3 region has 13 residues. Between the trimmed V and J ends, which lost 5 bases and 4 bases, there was a span of 12 bases. CDR3 DNA: TGTGCCAGCAGACTTCGGCGGCGAGAGACCCAGTACTTC. Translating gives CASRLRRRETQYF. The full variable domain, its missing parts supplied by reference TRBV5-6 and TRBJ2-5, is DAGVTQSPTHLIKTRGQQVTLRCSPKSGHDTVSWYQQALGQGPQFIFQYYEEEERQRGNFPDRFSGHQFPNYSSELNVNALLLGDSALYLCASRLRRRETQYFGPGTRLLVL.

The V gene is TRBV7-9, the J gene TRBJ2-4; D is possibly TRBD2 (6 bases). The CDR3 has 13 amino acids. Germline V gene data show CDR1 as SEHNR and CDR2 as FQNEAQ (reference sequence). Deletions cut 8 bases from V and 5 bases from J, with 13 bases between. As DNA, the CDR3 is TGTGCCAGCCACTCCGGAGGGGAAAACATTCAGTACTTC. Translated, it gives CASHSGGENIQYF.

This clonotype was recorded only once. The rearrangement links TRBV18 to TRBJ1-1; no firm D call. Germline CDR1 reads KGHSH; CDR2 reads LQKENI. V was shortened by 2 bases and J by 0 bases, with 10 bases between the two germline ends. CDR3 size: 15 residues. CDR3 in amino acids: CASSPSSTMNTEAFF. The DNA of the CDR3 is TGTGCCAGCTCACCATCATCCACAATGAACACTGAAGCTTTCTTT.

This clonotype has only a few counts. This rearrangement joins TRBV10-3 to TRBJ1-3, with 7 bases lining up with TRBD1. The V gene end was trimmed by 3 bases and the J gene end by 8 bases; junction bases not matched to a gene: 7. Germline values: CDR1 ENHRY, CDR2 SYGVKD. The CDR3 is 14 amino acids. CDR3 sequence: CAISERQGEDTIYF. CDR3 nucleotides: TGTGCCATCAGTGAACGGCAGGGGGAAGACACCATATATTTT.

V usage is TRBV29-1 and J usage is TRBJ2-2; 8 nucleotides agree with TRBD2. Germline CDR1 is SQVTM and CDR2 is ANQGSEA. V shed 7 bases, J shed 4 bases, and the junction held 5 bases outside the gene matches. The CDR3 extends over 13 amino acids. CDR3 in amino acids: CSATGTSTGELFF. Written as DNA, the CDR3 is TGCAGCGCCACCGGGACTAGCACCGGGGAGCTGTTTTTT.

The rearrangement joins TRBV11-3 to TRBJ2-2; D not resolved. The CDR3 contains 13 residues. V lost 3 bases and J lost 4, with 6 bases in between. Germline V CDR1 and CDR2: SGHNT, YENEEA. CDR3 sequence reads: CASSLGPTGELFF. The CDR3 region has the DNA TGTGCCAGCAGCTTGGGCCCCACCGGGGAGCTGTTTTTT.

This clonotype has just one count. J is TRBJ1-2 and V is TRBV28; D may be TRBD1 (6 bases). Between the trimmed V and J ends, which lost 10 bases and 7 bases, there was a span of 16 bases. Germline V gene data show CDR1 as MDHEN and CDR2 as SYDVKM. The length of the CDR3 is 12 residues. The CDR3 loop reads CAIYGTRGGYTF. The CDR3 DNA follows: TGTGCCATATACGGGACAAGGGGTGGCTACACCTTC.

The chain joins TRBV24-1 to TRBJ2-1, with 8 bases identical to TRBD1. The germline V gene encodes CDR1 KGHDR and CDR2 SFDVKD. V lost 8 bases, J lost 7 bases, and 9 bases stayed unmatched. The CDR3 consists of 14 residues. The CDR3 is CATISSGGQNEQFF. The CDR3 DNA reads as TGTGCCACCATAAGCTCAGGGGGCCAAAATGAGCAGTTCTTC.

The V call is TRBV5-4, the J call TRBJ2-3; 13 nucleotides align to TRBD2. Germline values: CDR1 SGHNT, CDR2 YYREEE (reference sequence). CDR3 length: 14 residues. Trimming took 5 bases from V and 3 from J; bases not matched to a gene: 0. The DNA of the CDR3 is TGTGCCAGCAGGACTAGCGGGAGGACAGATACGCAGTATTTT. Translated: CASRTSGRTDTQYF.

This sequence joins TRBV18 and TRBJ2-3; D remains ambiguous. Trimming took 1 base from V and 4 from J, leaving 12 bases between them. The CDR3 is 15 residues long. Germline values: CDR1 KGHSH, CDR2 LQKENI. The CDR3 spells CASSPQFLQADTQYF. CDR3 nucleotide sequence: TGTGCCAGCTCACCACAGTTCCTTCAAGCAGATACGCAGTATTTT.

In this sample, this clonotype turned up a few times. The V call is TRBV18, the J call TRBJ1-1; D gene ambiguous. The CDR3 runs to 14 residues. V was pared by 2 bases and J by 4 bases, with 11 bases between. CDR1 is KGHSH, CDR2 LQKENI, per germline. The CDR3 loop is CASSPMGGSTEAFF. CDR3 coding DNA: TGTGCCAGCTCACCAATGGGAGGGAGCACTGAAGCTTTCTTT.